The 6 T cell receptor beta chains listed next were all sequenced from one sample in a study of OX40 agonist ivuxolimab in advanced cancers. Only in-frame clones appear in the TCRdb table, and some are missing; sequencing was by immunoSEQ multiplex PCR. The repertoire consists of 65,000 to 75,000 clones, with around 89% occurring once and the leading ten covering 4%. Sequenced material: CD4+ or CD8+ T cells sorted from blood, taken in a trial of the OX40 agonist ivuxolimab. These receptors all come from an adult with an advanced solid tumor such as melanoma, head and neck, liver or kidney cancer.

Only a few counts were recorded for this clone. The chain uses TRBV7-9 and TRBJ1-2; maybe TRBD1 (6 bases). The V and J ends lost 1 base and 5 bases respectively, with 11 bases between them. The CDR3 sequence is 14 residues long. Germline CDR1 reads SEHNR; CDR2 reads FQNEAQ (reference sequence). CDR3 in DNA: TGTGCCAGCAGCTTAGGGACAGAGACTTATGGCTACACCTTC. This sequence encodes CASSLGTETYGYTF.

This chain uses TRBV2 with TRBJ1-6; TRBD1 matches at 9 bases. Trimming cost V 10 bases and J 7 bases; bases outside gene matches: 8. The germline V gene has CDR1 SNHLY and CDR2 FYNNEI. The CDR3 runs 14 residues. The CDR3 DNA follows: TGTGCCACCATCGGACAGGGGAGGAATTCACCCCTCCACTTT. Protein sequence: CATIGQGRNSPLHF.

The chain recombines TRBV27 with TRBJ2-3; D remains unclear. Looked up from germline, CDR1 is MNHEY and CDR2 is SMNVEV (reference sequence). V dropped 2 bases and J dropped 1 base, with 7 bases sitting between them. CDR3 size: 14 residues. The CDR3 reads CASSLRGRTDTQYF. The DNA for the CDR3 is TGTGCCAGCAGTTTACGAGGACGCACAGATACGCAGTATTTT.

The rearrangement uses TRBV10-3 and TRBJ1-1; D uncertain. Trimming took 6 bases from V and 1 from J, leaving 3 bases between them. CDR3 length equals 11 residues. Germline V lookup: CDR1 ENHRY, CDR2 SYGVKD. The DNA of the CDR3 is TGTGCCATCAGCGAGAACACTGAAGCTTTCTTT. Protein sequence: CAISENTEAFF.

The rearrangement links TRBV27 to TRBJ1-5; TRBD1 might be the D (6 bases). There are 15 residues in the CDR3. The germline V gene encodes CDR1 MNHEY and CDR2 SMNVEV (reference sequence). V was cut by 5 bases and J by 7 bases, with 18 bases left in between. As DNA, the CDR3 is TGTGCCAGCAGTCCCTCGGACCCTCAGGGGCAGCCCCAGCATTTT. Translation gives CASSPSDPQGQPQHF.

V gene TRBV18 combines with J gene TRBJ2-3; 8 nucleotides agree with TRBD1. The germline V gene has CDR1 KGHSH and CDR2 LQKENI. V gave up 0 bases and J gave up 8 bases; unmatched junction bases: 7. This CDR3 is built from 15 residues. The CDR3 loop reads CASSPPAGGQGTQYF. For the CDR3, the DNA is TGTGCCAGCTCACCACCGGCAGGGGGCCAGGGTACGCAGTATTTT.